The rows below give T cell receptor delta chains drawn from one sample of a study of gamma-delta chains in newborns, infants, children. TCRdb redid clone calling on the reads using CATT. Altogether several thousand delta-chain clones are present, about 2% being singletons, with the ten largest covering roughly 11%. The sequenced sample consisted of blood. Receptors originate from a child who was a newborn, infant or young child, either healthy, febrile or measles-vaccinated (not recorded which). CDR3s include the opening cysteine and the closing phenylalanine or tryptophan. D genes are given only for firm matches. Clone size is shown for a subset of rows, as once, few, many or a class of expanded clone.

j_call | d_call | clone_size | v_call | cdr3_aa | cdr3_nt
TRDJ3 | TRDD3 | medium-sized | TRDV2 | CACDKASGGYSWDTRQMFF | TGTGCCTGTGACAAGGCGTCTGGGGGATACTCCTGGGACACCCGACAGATGTTTTTC
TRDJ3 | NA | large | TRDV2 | CACDTWDTRQMFF | TGTGCCTGTGACACCTGGGACACCCGACAGATGTTTTTC
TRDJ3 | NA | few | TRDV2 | CACDTGGLLVDNSWDTRQMFF | TGTGCCTGTGACACAGGGGGCCTACTGGTGGATAACTCCTGGGACACCCGACAGATGTTTTTC
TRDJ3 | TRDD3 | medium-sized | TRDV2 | CACDVLGDTGSSWDTRQMFF | TGTGCCTGTGATGTACTGGGGGATACGGGAAGCTCCTGGGACACCCGACAGATGTTTTTC
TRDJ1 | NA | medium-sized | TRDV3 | CACVKGRGPTDKLIF | TGTGCCTGCGTTAAGGGGCGTGGACCCACCGATAAACTCATCTTT
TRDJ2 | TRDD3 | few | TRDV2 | CACVILGDMTAQLFF | TGTGCCTGTGTCATACTGGGGGATATGACCGCACAACTCTTCTTT
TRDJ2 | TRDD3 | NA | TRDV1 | CALGVSFPIRPGGYGLTAQLFF | TGTGCTCTTGGGGTTTCCTTCCCTATTCGTCCTGGGGGATACGGGTTGACAGCACAACTCTTCTTT
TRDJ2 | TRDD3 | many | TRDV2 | CACDSYWGIPTLTAQLFF | TGTGCCTGTGACTCGTACTGGGGGATTCCAACTTTGACAGCACAACTCTTCTTT
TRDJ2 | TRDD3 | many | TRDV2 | CACDILGATLTAQLFF | TGTGCCTGTGACATACTGGGGGCTACTTTGACAGCCCAACTCTTCTTT
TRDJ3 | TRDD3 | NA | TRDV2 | CACDWGTPSSWDARQMFF | TGTGCCTGCGACTGGGGGACCCCTAGCTCCTGGGACGCCCGACAGATGTTTTTC
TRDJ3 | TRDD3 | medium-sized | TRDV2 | CACDTGGYLAWDTRQMFF | TGTGCCTGTGACACCGGGGGATACTTGGCCTGGGACACCCGACAGATGTTTTTC
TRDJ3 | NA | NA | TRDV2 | CACACDSTGSSWDTRQMFF | NA
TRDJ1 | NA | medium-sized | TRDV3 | CAFFPSYSGGGKNTDKLIF | TGTGCCTTTTTTCCTTCCTACTCTGGGGGAGGAAAGAACACCGATAAACTCATCTTT
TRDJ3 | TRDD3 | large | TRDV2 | CACDWGSSWDTRQMFF | TGTGCCTGTGACTGGGGGAGCTCCTGGGACACCCGACAGATGTTTTTC
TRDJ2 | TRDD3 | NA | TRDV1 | CALGEAPPTLWKPGDTPLTAQLFF | TGTGCTCTTGGGGAAGCCCCTCCTACCCTTTGGAAACCGGGGGATACCCCTTTGACAGCACAACTCTTCTTT
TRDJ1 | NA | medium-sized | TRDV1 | CALGRGTGASDKLIF | TGTGCTCTTGGGAGGGGGACGGGGGCCTCCGATAAACTCATCTTT
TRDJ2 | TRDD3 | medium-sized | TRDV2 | CACDTGKDWGIRELTAQLFF | TGTGCCTGTGACACCGGGAAAGACTGGGGGATACGAGAGTTGACAGCACAACTCTTCTTT
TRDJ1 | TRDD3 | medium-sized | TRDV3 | CAFLGDTYTDKLIF | TGTGCCTTTCTGGGGGATACGTACACCGATAAACTCATCTTT
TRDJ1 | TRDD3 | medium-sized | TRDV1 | CALGGRSTGGKHKLIF | TGTGCTCTTGGGGGTCGGAGTACTGGGGGAAAGCATAAACTCATCTTT
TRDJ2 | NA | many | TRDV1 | CALGGARDGDLTAQLFF | TGTGCTCTTGGGGGAGCCAGGGATGGGGACTTGACAGCACAACTCTTCTTT
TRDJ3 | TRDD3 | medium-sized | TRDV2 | CACDTRTGGYFSWDTRQMFF | TGTGCCTGTGACACCCGTACTGGGGGATATTTCTCCTGGGACACCCGACAGATGTTTTTC
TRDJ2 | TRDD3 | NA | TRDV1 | CALGELGLTGGYAQLFF | TGTGCTCTTGGGGAACTGGGCCTCACTGGGGGATATGCACAACTCTTCTTT
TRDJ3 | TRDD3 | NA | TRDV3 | CAFRVLGDGPSWDTRQMFF | TGTGCCTTTAGGGTCCTGGGGGATGGCCCCTCCTGGGACACCCGACAGATGTTTTTC
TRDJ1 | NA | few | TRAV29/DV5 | CSVLLCSKRAGDTLYTDKLIF | NA
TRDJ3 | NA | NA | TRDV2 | CASWGSLISWDTRQMFF | TGCGCCTCTTGGGGGTCGTTAATCTCCTGGGACACCCGACAGATGTTTTTC
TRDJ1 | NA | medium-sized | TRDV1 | CALGLPSSIVLGVSSFSTDKLIF | TGTGCTCTTGGGCTACCTTCCTCTATTGTACTGGGGGTCTCCTCATTTAGTACCGATAAACTCATCTTT
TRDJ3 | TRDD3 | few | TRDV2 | CACASLLGARTSSWDTRQMFF | TGTGCCTGTGCATCCCTACTGGGGGCCCGAACCAGCTCCTGGGACACCCGACAGATGTTTTTC
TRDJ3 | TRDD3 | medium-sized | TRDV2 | CACDRLLGDTPPFSWDTRQMFF | TGTGCCTGTGACCGATTACTGGGGGATACGCCTCCTTTCTCCTGGGACACCCGACAGATGTTTTTC
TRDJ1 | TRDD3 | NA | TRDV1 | CALGASGGYRGKLIF | TGTGCTCTTGGGGCTTCTGGGGGATATAGGGGTAAACTCATCTTT
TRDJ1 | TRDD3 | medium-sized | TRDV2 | CACDTVSTGGYTDKLIF | TGTGCCTGTGACACCGTCAGTACTGGGGGATACACCGATAAACTCATCTTT
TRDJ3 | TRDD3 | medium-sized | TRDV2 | CACDTGGYSSSWDTRQMFF | TGTGCCTGTGACACTGGGGGATACTCGAGCTCCTGGGACACCCGACAGATGTTTTTC
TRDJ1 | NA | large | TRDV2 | CACDGISYTDKLIF | TGTGCCTGTGATGGGATCTCATACACCGATAAACTCATCTTT
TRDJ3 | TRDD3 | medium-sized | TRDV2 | CACDILGDSSWDTRQMFF | TGTGCCTGTGACATACTGGGGGACAGCTCCTGGGACACCCGACAGATGTTTTTC
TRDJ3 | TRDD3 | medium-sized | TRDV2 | CACDWGIPPRQMFF | TGTGCCTGTGACTGGGGGATCCCGCCCCGACAGATGTTTTTC
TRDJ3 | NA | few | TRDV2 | CACDMVESSCDTRQMFF | TGTGCCTGCGACATGGTGGAAAGCTCCTGTGACACCCGACAGATGTTTTTC
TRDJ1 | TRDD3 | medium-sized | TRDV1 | CALGESAWGTYTDKLIF | TGTGCTCTTGGGGAATCGGCCTGGGGGACCTACACCGATAAACTCATCTTT
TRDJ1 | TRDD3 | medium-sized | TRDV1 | CALGRKGGRLLGDGRLIF | TGTGCTCTTGGGAGGAAAGGGGGAAGGTTACTGGGGGATGGCAGGCTCATCTTT